This T cell receptor (beta chain) was sequenced in a study of blood T cell repertoires in COVID-19 (dated by TCRdb to the early 2020s). A note on the overall study: Collaborator samples came from the United States, Italy and Spain and covered acute and convalescent phases of COVID-19. The material from the prospective study consisted of cDNA or gDNA derived from T cells, B-cell-depleted T cells, or PBMCs. Subjects who had been exposed to COVID-19, were actively infected with it, or had recovered from it provided the deeply sampled blood TCRbeta repertoires that made up the dataset. The repertoires were released in a freely available public database meant as a resource for research on the immune response to SARS-CoV-2. The samples were drawn from the first 160 participants of the ongoing ImmuneRACE study and from 950 to 1,500 subjects provided by 6 global collaborators. A de-identified subject ID, COVID-19 status, age in years and sex were almost always included in the sample metadata. Where HLA class I and class II types were available, the types were taken from metadata supplied by the sample provider, not from assay-based typing.

Beyond this particular receptor, the publication reports: How much clinical and demographic metadata was included differed by source and by participant, and the metadata was provided uncurated.

CDR1 and CDR2 are drawn from the germline V gene: SQVTM, ANQGSEA. Counted from cysteine to phenylalanine, this CDR3 has 12 amino acids. Of the read, only the CDR3 DNA is kept; its 36 bases are in frame from base 1. Here V drops 8 bases and J drops 5 bases, and the junction holds 6 bases not matched to any gene. The collaborating institutions used their own protocols to collect whole blood in K2EDTA tubes. For TCRbeta analysis, collaborator samples were shipped as frozen whole blood, as isolated PBMCs, or as DNA extracted from either sample type. TCRbeta CDR3 regions were amplified from genomic DNA by means of the immunoSEQ Assay, a bias-controlled multiplex PCR. The published analysis was carried out like this. Within the assay, amplification of reference gene primers was used to estimate how many nucleated cells each sample contained. Sequence reads were collapsed and filtered to measure the absolute abundance of every unique TCRbeta CDR3 rearrangement. For each sample, productive Simpson clonality was calculated by taking the square root of Simpson's diversity index across productive rearrangements. TCRdb took over this immuneACCESS table, retaining in-frame rearrangements with V and J assigned. Such tables are incomplete; in checked studies, under half of the missing clones stem from an unresolved V gene, and the remainder is unexplained. The V and J calls and clone size come from that table; D and trimming were worked out from the DNA. This sample lists just under 60,000 clones; around 90% were detected once. 4% to 5.5% of the sample is taken by the ten largest.

A remark on this clone: This clone's antigen is unknown. No base quality information exists; no much larger clone differs at one position.

This chain is built from TRBV29-1 and TRBJ2-5, with 9 junctional bases fitting TRBD1. Source material: peripheral blood. This TCR came from a man between 60 and 75 years old with acute or convalescent COVID-19. The CDR3 has the sequence CSLLQGAETQYF. The sequenced DNA is TGCAGCCTCCTACAGGGGGCCGAGACCCAGTACTTC.